The entry below describes one TCR beta chain. Repertoires were generated with immunoSEQ multiplex PCR, while TCRdb's copy carries only in-frame clones and drops some. The table records 70,000 to 95,000 clones, less than 95% of them present only once. In germline, CDR1 is KGHDR, CDR2 SFDVKD. V lost 3 bases and J 5 bases, leaving 12 bases between the germline ends. The CDR3 is 15 amino acids. This sample was taken from a study of T cell responses to AZD1222 COVID-19 vaccine. The material sequenced was peripheral blood, taken 28 days after the second AZD1222 dose. This clonotype was sampled from an adult who received the AZD1222 COVID-19 vaccine. The V and J genes are TRBV24-1 and TRBJ1-4; unclear D gene. In DNA, the CDR3 is TGTGCCACCAGTGATGCTAGACCGGGGAATGAAAAACTGTTTTTT. It encodes CATSDARPGNEKLFF.